This T cell receptor beta chain was recovered during a study of OX40 agonist ivuxolimab in advanced cancers. Study in general: The patients got ivuxolimab, which is an agonistic anti-OX40 (CD134) antibody. Recorded diagnoses for dose-escalation patients were hepatocellular carcinoma, melanoma, renal cell or head and neck cancer. Study observations and caveats: Low normalized T-cell clonal expansion was also seen in some nonresponders. Averaged across samples, CD8+ T cells carried more expanded clones than CD4+ did.

A few counts support this clone. Its antigen is currently unknown. V dropped 6 bases and J dropped 5; count of bases not matched to a gene: 9. Germline loops: CDR1 MDHEN, CDR2 SYDVKM. There are 16 residues in the CDR3. Sequenced by immunoSEQ multiplex PCR; TCRdb stores in-frame clones only, minus some. Of tens of thousands of clones in the sample, 87% are singletons; the top ten hold around 2.9%. The rearrangement links TRBV28 to TRBJ1-4, with TRBD1 matching over 10 bases. The input for sequencing was CD4+ or CD8+ T cells sorted from blood, taken in a trial of the OX40 agonist ivuxolimab. This clonotype originated in an adult with an advanced solid tumor such as melanoma, head and neck, liver or kidney cancer. CDR3 protein: CASSPTPGQGNEKLFF. CDR3 DNA sequence: TGTGCCAGCAGCCCTACCCCGGGACAGGGGAATGAAAAACTGTTTTTT.